A selection of T cell receptor beta chains follows, all from one sample in a study of blood T cell repertoires in COVID-19. The repertoire was sequenced with immunoSEQ multiplex PCR; TCRdb's copy has only in-frame clones and lacks some. The table lists fewer than 250,000 clones, 86% of them singletons. Sequencing was performed on peripheral blood. These TCRs come from a woman in her 70s with acute or convalescent COVID-19. Each CDR3 is given with its conserved first and last residue. D genes are given only for firm matches. The size of a clone is reported for some rows only, either as once, few or many, or as a class for expanded clones.

j_gene: TRBJ1-1
abundance: few
v_gene: TRBV19
d_gene: -
CDR3nt: TGTGCCAGTAAAGCCAGGGGAAACACTGAAGCTTTCTTT
CDR3aa: CASKARGNTEAFF

j_gene: TRBJ1-2
abundance: -
v_gene: TRBV3-1/TRBV3-2
d_gene: -
CDR3nt: TGTGCCAGCAGCTCCGGGAGGGGAAATGGCTACACCTTC
CDR3aa: CASSSGRGNGYTF

j_gene: TRBJ1-1
abundance: -
v_gene: TRBV7-9
d_gene: TRBD1
CDR3nt: TGTGCCAGCAGCAGGGGGCTTGAAGCTTTCTTT
CDR3aa: CASSRGLEAFF

j_gene: TRBJ1-6
abundance: -
v_gene: TRBV4-1
d_gene: TRBD1
CDR3nt: TGCGCCAGCAGCCAGGGGGACAGGTTCGGGTCACCCCTCCACTTT
CDR3aa: CASSQGDRFGSPLHF

j_gene: TRBJ1-1
abundance: -
v_gene: TRBV2
d_gene: -
CDR3nt: TGTGCCAGCCTGAGGGACTCTCTGAACACTGAAGCTTTCTTT
CDR3aa: CASLRDSLNTEAFF

j_gene: TRBJ2-5
abundance: -
v_gene: TRBV2
d_gene: TRBD2
CDR3nt: TGTGCCAGCAGTAGAGGACTAGGCCAAGAGACCCAGTACTTC
CDR3aa: CASSRGLGQETQYF

j_gene: TRBJ1-1
abundance: -
v_gene: TRBV7-9
d_gene: -
CDR3nt: TGTGCCAGCAGCCCCTCGGGGGACACTGAAGCTTTCTTT
CDR3aa: CASSPSGDTEAFF

j_gene: TRBJ2-1
abundance: -
v_gene: TRBV28
d_gene: -
CDR3nt: TGTGCCAGCAGTTTAACGGCAGGGGTAAAGGCTGAGCAGTTCTTC
CDR3aa: CASSLTAGVKAEQFF

j_gene: TRBJ1-1
abundance: -
v_gene: TRBV10-3
d_gene: TRBD1
CDR3nt: TGTGCCATCAGCCCTTTATCAACAGGGGAAACTGAAGCTTTCTTT
CDR3aa: CAISPLSTGETEAFF

j_gene: TRBJ2-6
abundance: -
v_gene: TRBV19
d_gene: TRBD1
CDR3nt: TGTGCCAGTAGCCGCAGAGAGACAGGGGCTGGGGCCAACGTCCTGACTTTC
CDR3aa: CASSRRETGAGANVLTF

j_gene: TRBJ1-2
abundance: -
v_gene: TRBV12-3/TRBV12-4
d_gene: -
CDR3nt: TGTGCCAGCAGTTTTTCCCAGGGTTTTGGCTACACCTTC
CDR3aa: CASSFSQGFGYTF

j_gene: TRBJ2-2
abundance: -
v_gene: TRBV7-2
d_gene: TRBD2
CDR3nt: TGTGCCAGCAGCTGGGGACTAGCGGGAGCGGGCGGGGAGCTGTTTTTT
CDR3aa: CASSWGLAGAGGELFF

j_gene: TRBJ2-1
abundance: -
v_gene: TRBV9
d_gene: TRBD2
CDR3nt: TGTGCCAGCAGCGCGATAGGACTAGCGAACTACAATGAGCAGTTCTTC
CDR3aa: CASSAIGLANYNEQFF

j_gene: TRBJ1-5
abundance: -
v_gene: TRBV2
d_gene: -
CDR3nt: TGTGCCAGCAGTGAATGGGGGGACTGGAGCAATCAGCCCCAGCATTTT
CDR3aa: CASSEWGDWSNQPQHF

j_gene: TRBJ2-1
abundance: -
v_gene: TRBV5-1
d_gene: TRBD1
CDR3nt: TGCGCCAGCAGCCCCCGTCCCGGGACAGGGGACGATGAGCAGTTCTTC
CDR3aa: CASSPRPGTGDDEQFF

j_gene: TRBJ1-1
abundance: -
v_gene: TRBV6-2/TRBV6-3
d_gene: TRBD1
CDR3nt: TGTGCCAGCAGCACCCCGACAGGGAAGACTGAAGCTTTCTTT
CDR3aa: CASSTPTGKTEAFF

j_gene: TRBJ1-1
abundance: few
v_gene: TRBV10-3
d_gene: -
CDR3nt: TGTGCCATCAGTGTGGGGGGAAGACGTGCTGAAGCTTTCTTT
CDR3aa: CAISVGGRRAEAFF

j_gene: TRBJ2-7
abundance: -
v_gene: TRBV6-5
d_gene: -
CDR3nt: TGTGCCAGCAGTTACGACAGGAGCACCTACGAGCAGTACTTC
CDR3aa: CASSYDRSTYEQYF

j_gene: TRBJ1-2
abundance: -
v_gene: TRBV19
d_gene: -
CDR3nt: TGTGCCAGCTCCAGGACTAACTATGGCTACACCTTC
CDR3aa: CASSRTNYGYTF

j_gene: TRBJ1-6
abundance: once
v_gene: TRBV7-9
d_gene: -
CDR3nt: TGTGCCAGCAGCTTTCACAGCCTTTCCGCCTATAATTCACCCCTCCACTTT
CDR3aa: CASSFHSLSAYNSPLHF

j_gene: TRBJ1-5
abundance: -
v_gene: TRBV3-1/TRBV3-2
d_gene: -
CDR3nt: TGTGCCAGCAGCCAAGATCTGCGAGTCAATCAGCCCCAGCATTTT
CDR3aa: CASSQDLRVNQPQHF

j_gene: TRBJ2-7
abundance: -
v_gene: TRBV13
d_gene: -
CDR3nt: TGTGCCAGCAGCTCTACGTTCTACGAGCAGTACTTC
CDR3aa: CASSSTFYEQYF

j_gene: TRBJ2-1
abundance: -
v_gene: TRBV7-9
d_gene: TRBD1
CDR3nt: TGTGCCAGCAGCTTACTCAGGGGACAGAGCTCCTACAATGAGCAGTTCTTC
CDR3aa: CASSLLRGQSSYNEQFF

j_gene: TRBJ2-2
abundance: -
v_gene: TRBV29-1
d_gene: -
CDR3nt: TGCAGCGTGGGAGGGACAGGCACCGGGGAGCTGTTTTTT
CDR3aa: CSVGGTGTGELFF

j_gene: TRBJ2-1
abundance: -
v_gene: TRBV5-1
d_gene: TRBD1
CDR3nt: TGCGCCAGCAGCTTAGGGGGCGAGTCGCACAATGAGCAGTTCTTC
CDR3aa: CASSLGGESHNEQFF

j_gene: TRBJ2-3
abundance: -
v_gene: TRBV6-5
d_gene: TRBD1
CDR3nt: TGTGCCAGCAAAGGTTGGGACAGGGGAGCGGATACGCAGTATTTT
CDR3aa: CASKGWDRGADTQYF

j_gene: TRBJ2-3
abundance: -
v_gene: TRBV18
d_gene: TRBD2
CDR3nt: TGTGCCAGCTCACCGAGCGGGACCACAGATACGCAGTATTTT
CDR3aa: CASSPSGTTDTQYF

j_gene: TRBJ1-1
abundance: once
v_gene: TRBV3-1/TRBV3-2
d_gene: TRBD1
CDR3nt: TGTGCCAGCACCTCAGGGGGGATTGAAGCTTTCTTT
CDR3aa: CASTSGGIEAFF

j_gene: TRBJ1-2
abundance: -
v_gene: TRBV4-1
d_gene: -
CDR3nt: TGCGCCAGCAGCCAAGACAGGACAGCAAACTATGGCTACACCTTC
CDR3aa: CASSQDRTANYGYTF

j_gene: TRBJ2-2
abundance: -
v_gene: TRBV10-3
d_gene: TRBD2
CDR3nt: TGTGCCACCCTAAATCCAAGCGGGAGAGGCGGGGAGCTGTTTTTT
CDR3aa: CATLNPSGRGGELFF

j_gene: TRBJ1-2
abundance: -
v_gene: TRBV6-5
d_gene: TRBD1
CDR3nt: TGTGCCAGCAGTTCCGGCAGGGGGTCTGGGACTGGCTACACCTTC
CDR3aa: CASSSGRGSGTGYTF

j_gene: TRBJ2-1
abundance: -
v_gene: TRBV12-1
d_gene: -
CDR3nt: TGTGCCAGCAGCTCCCTTTTCACTAGCCAGGGCATCAATGAGCAGTTCTTC
CDR3aa: CASSSLFTSQGINEQFF

j_gene: TRBJ2-3
abundance: -
v_gene: TRBV7-9
d_gene: TRBD2
CDR3nt: TGTGCCAGCAGCTCCCTAGCGGGGGGATTCACCGATACGCAGTATTTT
CDR3aa: CASSSLAGGFTDTQYF

j_gene: TRBJ1-1
abundance: -
v_gene: TRBV6-1
d_gene: -
CDR3nt: TGTGCCAGCAGTGAAGGAACGGGGATAAGTGAAGCTTTCTTT
CDR3aa: CASSEGTGISEAFF

j_gene: TRBJ2-7
abundance: -
v_gene: TRBV12-3/TRBV12-4
d_gene: -
CDR3nt: TGTGCCAGCAGTATGGACAGTTCCTACGAGCAGTACTTC
CDR3aa: CASSMDSSYEQYF

j_gene: TRBJ2-3
abundance: -
v_gene: TRBV5-1
d_gene: TRBD1
CDR3nt: TGCGCCAGCAGCTTAACAGGGGGCTGGTTGGATACGCAGTATTTT
CDR3aa: CASSLTGGWLDTQYF

j_gene: TRBJ2-5
abundance: once
v_gene: TRBV7-2
d_gene: TRBD2
CDR3nt: TGTGCCAGCAAAAGCGGGGGCCCGGTAGAGACCCAGTACTTC
CDR3aa: CASKSGGPVETQYF

j_gene: TRBJ1-4
abundance: -
v_gene: TRBV4-2
d_gene: -
CDR3nt: TGTGCCAGCAGCCAACAGGGGATTATCTCGGATGAAAAACTGTTTTTT
CDR3aa: CASSQQGIISDEKLFF

j_gene: TRBJ2-2
abundance: -
v_gene: TRBV12-5
d_gene: TRBD2
CDR3nt: TGTGCTAGTGGTTTGGTTGTAGGGACTAGCGGGATTTCGAACACCGGGGAGCTGTTTTTT
CDR3aa: CASGLVVGTSGISNTGELFF

j_gene: TRBJ1-1
abundance: -
v_gene: TRBV6-2/TRBV6-3
d_gene: TRBD1
CDR3nt: TGTGCCAGCAGTTCTCCGACAGGGGTAGTGGCTGAAGCTTTCTTT
CDR3aa: CASSSPTGVVAEAFF

j_gene: TRBJ1-1
abundance: -
v_gene: TRBV19
d_gene: TRBD1
CDR3nt: TGTGCCAGTAATACAGGGGTACCAATGAACACTGAAGCTTTCTTT
CDR3aa: CASNTGVPMNTEAFF

j_gene: TRBJ2-7
abundance: -
v_gene: TRBV7-9
d_gene: TRBD1
CDR3nt: TGTGCCAGCAGCCTACTAAGACAGGGGGGCTCCTACGAGCAGTACTTC
CDR3aa: CASSLLRQGGSYEQYF

j_gene: TRBJ2-7
abundance: -
v_gene: TRBV7-9
d_gene: -
CDR3nt: TGTGCCAGCAGCATCGACGAGCAGTACTTC
CDR3aa: CASSIDEQYF

j_gene: TRBJ1-5
abundance: -
v_gene: TRBV18
d_gene: -
CDR3nt: TGTGCCAGCTCATCAGACAGGAATCAGCCCCAGCATTTT
CDR3aa: CASSSDRNQPQHF

j_gene: TRBJ1-5
abundance: -
v_gene: TRBV19
d_gene: TRBD1
CDR3nt: TGTGCCAGTAGGGTACAGGGGGAGGGCAATCAGCCCCAGCATTTT
CDR3aa: CASRVQGEGNQPQHF

j_gene: TRBJ1-2
abundance: -
v_gene: TRBV15
d_gene: -
CDR3nt: TGTGCCACCAGGTGGGCTACCCGGGAAGGCTACACCTTC
CDR3aa: CATRWATREGYTF

j_gene: TRBJ2-3
abundance: -
v_gene: TRBV3-1/TRBV3-2
d_gene: TRBD2
CDR3nt: TGTGCCAGCAGCCAAACCGGGAGGGGAACAGATACGCAGTATTTT
CDR3aa: CASSQTGRGTDTQYF

j_gene: TRBJ1-2
abundance: -
v_gene: TRBV11-2
d_gene: TRBD1
CDR3nt: TGTGCCAGCAGCCTCAACAGGGGCCCCGGCTACACCTTC
CDR3aa: CASSLNRGPGYTF

j_gene: TRBJ1-2
abundance: -
v_gene: TRBV11-2
d_gene: -
CDR3nt: TGTGCCAGCAGCTTAGTGGGGGCGCGCTACACCTTC
CDR3aa: CASSLVGARYTF

j_gene: TRBJ2-3
abundance: -
v_gene: TRBV9
d_gene: -
CDR3nt: TGTGCCAGCAGCGTAGCTTTAGCCAGTGGCACAGATACGCAGTATTTT
CDR3aa: CASSVALASGTDTQYF

j_gene: TRBJ1-6
abundance: -
v_gene: TRBV19
d_gene: TRBD1
CDR3nt: TGTGCCAGTAGTATTACAGGGGGCGCAGGGAATTCACCCCTCCACTTT
CDR3aa: CASSITGGAGNSPLHF

j_gene: TRBJ2-3
abundance: -
v_gene: TRBV5-6
d_gene: TRBD1
CDR3nt: TGTGCCAGCAGCTTCTCCGGGACAGGGGTAAATACGCAGTATTTT
CDR3aa: CASSFSGTGVNTQYF

j_gene: TRBJ2-7
abundance: -
v_gene: TRBV12-5
d_gene: TRBD1
CDR3nt: TGTGCTAGTGGTTTGGAACAGGGGTTAGAGCAGTACTTC
CDR3aa: CASGLEQGLEQYF

j_gene: TRBJ1-2
abundance: -
v_gene: TRBV7-9
d_gene: -
CDR3nt: TGTGCCAGCAGCCCGCGACCCGGGAACTATGGCTACACCTTC
CDR3aa: CASSPRPGNYGYTF

j_gene: TRBJ1-3
abundance: -
v_gene: TRBV7-9
d_gene: -
CDR3nt: TGTGCCAGCAGTCCAGGGAAGGGGCCTCTGGACACCATATATTTT
CDR3aa: CASSPGKGPLDTIYF

j_gene: TRBJ2-3
abundance: -
v_gene: TRBV19
d_gene: -
CDR3nt: TGTGCCAGTAGACAGGGTGAGGGCACTAATACGCAGTATTTT
CDR3aa: CASRQGEGTNTQYF

j_gene: TRBJ2-1
abundance: -
v_gene: TRBV6-1
d_gene: -
CDR3nt: TGTGCCAGCAGTGATGCGGGGCAGATCGCCTCCTACAATGAGCAGTTCTTC
CDR3aa: CASSDAGQIASYNEQFF

j_gene: TRBJ2-1
abundance: once
v_gene: TRBV6-2/TRBV6-3
d_gene: TRBD2
CDR3nt: TGTGCCAGCAGTCAACTAGCGTACAATGAGCAGTTCTTC
CDR3aa: CASSQLAYNEQFF

j_gene: TRBJ1-2
abundance: -
v_gene: TRBV9
d_gene: TRBD1
CDR3nt: TGTGCCAGCAGCCCACAGGGGGCCTCCTATGGCTACACCTTC
CDR3aa: CASSPQGASYGYTF

j_gene: TRBJ2-7
abundance: -
v_gene: TRBV19
d_gene: -
CDR3nt: TGTGCCAGTAAAGGGGGAATCTCCTACGAGCAGTACTTC
CDR3aa: CASKGGISYEQYF